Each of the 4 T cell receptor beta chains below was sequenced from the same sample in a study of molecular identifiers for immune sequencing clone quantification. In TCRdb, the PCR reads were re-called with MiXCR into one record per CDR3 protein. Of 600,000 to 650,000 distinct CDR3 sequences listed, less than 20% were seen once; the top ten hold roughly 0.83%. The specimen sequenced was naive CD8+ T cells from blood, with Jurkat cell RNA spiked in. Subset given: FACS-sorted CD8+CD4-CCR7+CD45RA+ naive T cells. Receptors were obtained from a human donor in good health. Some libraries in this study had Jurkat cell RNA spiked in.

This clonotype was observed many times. CDR3 residues: CASSTGTKYEQYF. In nucleotides, the CDR3 is TGCGCCAGCAGCACCGGGACTAAGTACGAGCAGTACTTC. The rearrangement uses TRBV4-3 and TRBJ2-7; 7 bases are shared with TRBD2. CDR3 size: 13 residues. Germline V gives CDR1 LGHNA, CDR2 YSLEER. V gave up 5 bases and J gave up 4 bases; unmatched junction bases: 5.

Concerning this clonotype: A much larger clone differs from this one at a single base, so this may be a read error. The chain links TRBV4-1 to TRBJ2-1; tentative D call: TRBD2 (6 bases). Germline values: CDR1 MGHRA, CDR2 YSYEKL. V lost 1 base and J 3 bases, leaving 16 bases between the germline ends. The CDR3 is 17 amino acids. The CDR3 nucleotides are TGCGCCAGCAGCCAAGGGAGTTACGGGACTGACTACAATGAGCAGTTCTTC. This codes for CASSQGSYGTDYNEQFF.

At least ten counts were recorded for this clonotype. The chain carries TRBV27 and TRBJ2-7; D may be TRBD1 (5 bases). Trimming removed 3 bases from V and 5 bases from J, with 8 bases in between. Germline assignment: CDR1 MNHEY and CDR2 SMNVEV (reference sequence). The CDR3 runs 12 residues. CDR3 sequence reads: CASSFPGHEQYF. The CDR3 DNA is TGTGCCAGCAGTTTTCCAGGGCACGAGCAGTACTTC.

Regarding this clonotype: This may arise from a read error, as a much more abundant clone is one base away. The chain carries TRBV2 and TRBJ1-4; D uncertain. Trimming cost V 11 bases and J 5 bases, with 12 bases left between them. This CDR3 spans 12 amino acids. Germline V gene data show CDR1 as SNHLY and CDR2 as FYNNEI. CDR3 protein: CAGKGENEKLFF. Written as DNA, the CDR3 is TGTGCCGGCAAGGGTGAGAATGAAAAACTGTTTTTT. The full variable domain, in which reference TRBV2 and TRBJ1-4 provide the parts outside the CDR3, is EPEVTQTPSHQVTQMGQEVILRCVPISNHLYFYWYRQILGQKVEFLVSFYNNEISEKSEIFDDQFSVERPDGSNFTLKIRSTKLEDSAMYFCAGKGENEKLFFGSGTQLSVL.